This T cell receptor beta chain was obtained from a study of blood T cell repertoires in COVID-19. Study background: In each case, the material was cDNA or gDNA derived from T cells, B-cell-depleted T cells, or PBMCs.

Participants were aged about 18 to 95 years, lived in over 20 US areas, and enrolled virtually. Two negative PCRs, clearance, or symptom resolution had been documented for recovered Cohort 3 donors. The CDR3 runs 16 residues. Per the germline V gene, CDR1 is SGHRS and CDR2 is YFSETQ. V was shortened by 4 bases and J by 7 bases, with 23 bases between the two germline ends. Produced via immunoSEQ multiplex PCR; TCRdb's table is partial and in-frame only. The table records fewer than 250,000 clones, around 86% of them present only once. Material for sequencing was PBMCs or T cells enriched from blood (not recorded which). The chain has TRBV5-1 and TRBJ1-2, with D maybe TRBD1 (6 bases). The receptor was derived from a woman aged 45-59 years who had recovered from COVID-19. This CDR3 reads CASSPEAGGEAGGYTF. CDR3 in DNA: TGCGCCAGCAGCCCCGAGGCGGGGGGCGAGGCGGGTGGCTACACCTTC. The complete variable domain, with remaining parts taken from reference TRBV5-1 and TRBJ1-2, reads KAGVTQTPRYLIKTRGQQVTLSCSPISGHRSVSWYQQTPGQGLQFLFEYFSETQRNKGNFPGRFSGRQFSNSRSEMNVSTLELGDSALYLCASSPEAGGEAGGYTFGSGTRLTVV.